Below, 15 T cell receptor beta chains from the same sample are listed, as sequenced in a study of OX40 agonist ivuxolimab in advanced cancers. Measured with immunoSEQ multiplex PCR; TCRdb has only the in-frame clones, and not every one. This sample has roughly 70,000 clones, with 84% found just once. Here the sequenced sample was CD4+ or CD8+ T cells sorted from blood, taken in a trial of the OX40 agonist ivuxolimab. These receptors originate from an adult with an advanced solid tumor such as melanoma, head and neck, liver or kidney cancer.

This chain links TRBV7-8 with TRBJ2-5; 7 nucleotides align to TRBD1. V dropped 5 bases and J dropped 5; count of bases not matched to a gene: 11. This CDR3 region has 15 residues. Germline assignment: CDR1 SGHVS and CDR2 FQNEAQ. CDR3 amino acids: CASSPRPQGLETQYF. In DNA form, the CDR3 reads TGTGCCAGCAGCCCCCGACCACAGGGGTTGGAGACCCAGTACTTC.

The V and J genes are TRBV7-2 and TRBJ2-5; D not certain. This CDR3 has 11 amino acids. CDR1 and CDR2 (germline): SGHTA, FQGNSA. V gave up 4 bases and J gave up 4 bases, with 4 bases separating them. The CDR3 loop is CASSSGETQYF. The CDR3 DNA follows: TGTGCCAGCAGCTCGGGAGAGACCCAGTACTTC.

The chain couples TRBV13 to TRBJ1-2; 9 bases line up with TRBD1. Germline lookup yields CDR1 PRHDT and CDR2 FYEKMQ (reference sequence). V was pared by 5 bases and J by 4 bases, with 11 bases of the junction left unmatched. The CDR3 loop spans 16 amino acids. This CDR3 reads CASSPSGTGFLYGYTF. DNA for the CDR3: TGTGCCAGCAGCCCATCCGGGACAGGGTTTCTCTATGGCTACACCTTC.

The chain is built from TRBV9 and TRBJ2-1, with D perhaps TRBD2 (5 bases). From germline, CDR1 is SGDLS and CDR2 YYNGEE. Trimming removed 4 bases from V and 10 bases from J, with 24 bases in between. The CDR3 sequence is 16 residues long. CDR3 residues: CASSPWTSSPSGEQFF. The CDR3, as DNA: TGTGCCAGCAGCCCCTGGACCAGCTCCCCCTCGGGGGAGCAGTTCTTC.

The rearrangement uses TRBV28 and TRBJ2-7, with a weak D call TRBD1 (5 bases). V lost 3 bases and J 1 base, leaving 10 bases between the germline ends. The germline V gene has CDR1 MDHEN and CDR2 SYDVKM. The CDR3 runs to 14 residues. CDR3 amino acids: CASSFQGRSYEQYF. CDR3 coding DNA: TGTGCCAGCAGTTTCCAGGGTCGATCCTACGAGCAGTACTTC.

This clone was seen only a few times. The chain uses TRBV7-9 and TRBJ2-7, with 11 nucleotides matching TRBD2. J was trimmed by 4 bases and V by 4 bases; bases with no gene match: 6. This CDR3 contains 15 residues. Germline loops: CDR1 SEHNR, CDR2 FQNEAQ (reference sequence). CDR3 nucleotides: TGTGCCAGCAGCTCCTTAGCGGGAGGGCGTTACGAGCAGTACTTC. It codes for CASSSLAGGRYEQYF.

In its sample, this clone was seen once. V usage is TRBV28 and J usage is TRBJ2-3; 9 nucleotides match TRBD2. Germline V lookup: CDR1 MDHEN, CDR2 SYDVKM. The ends lost 7 bases at V and 6 bases at J; junction bases unmatched: 5. CDR3 size: 13 residues. The CDR3 here is CASKREALDTQYF. The CDR3 DNA sequence: TGTGCCAGCAAGCGGGAGGCCCTGGATACGCAGTATTTT.

This clone showed up many times. This rearrangement joins TRBV6-1 to TRBJ2-1; D not certain. Deletions cut 6 bases from V and 5 bases from J, with 11 bases between. This CDR3 is built from 13 residues. Germline values: CDR1 MNHNS, CDR2 SASEGT. The CDR3 DNA reads as TGTGCCAGCAGCCGCGCAGCGAACAATGAGCAGTTCTTC. It yields the protein CASSRAANNEQFF.

The rearrangement links TRBV6-5 to TRBJ1-1; D is ambiguous. The CDR3 contains 11 residues. Trimming removed 11 bases at V and 1 base at J, with 8 bases between. The germline CDR1 and CDR2 sequences are MNHEY and SVGAGI. For the CDR3, the DNA is TGTGCCGTAACCGGGAACACTGAAGCTTTCTTT. Translated, it gives CAVTGNTEAFF.

This clone has more than one count but fewer than ten. The chain couples TRBV9 to TRBJ2-3; D not resolved. Germline values: CDR1 SGDLS, CDR2 YYNGEE. The V end lost 3 bases, the J end lost 1 base, and 12 bases lay between the germline ends. The CDR3 sequence is 15 residues long. The CDR3: CASSESSRGTDTQYF. The CDR3 DNA is TGTGCCAGCAGCGAGTCCTCCCGCGGCACAGATACGCAGTATTTT. Complete variable domain (other parts from reference TRBV9 and TRBJ2-3): DSGVTQTPKHLITATGQRVTLRCSPRSGDLSVYWYQQSLDQGLQFLIQYYNGEERAKGNILERFSAQQFPDLHSELNLSSLELGDSALYFCASSESSRGTDTQYFGPGTRLTVL.

The sample holds one count of this clone. This chain connects TRBV5-1 to TRBJ2-5; D might be TRBD1 or TRBD2, each matching 6 bases. The CDR3 covers 12 residues. Trimming shortened V by 7 bases and J by 4 bases, and 11 bases separated the two germline ends. From germline, CDR1 is SGHRS and CDR2 YFSETQ. Here the CDR3 reads CASRRGRETQYF. The CDR3 nucleotides read TGCGCCAGCCGGAGGGGGAGAGAGACCCAGTACTTC.

This sequence joins TRBV19 and TRBJ2-5; D not resolved. There are 15 residues in the CDR3. V lost 1 base to trimming and J lost 0 bases, with 9 bases between them. Germline lookup yields CDR1 LNHDA and CDR2 SQIVND (reference sequence). The chain's CDR3 is CASSIGPGYQETQYF. The DNA for the CDR3 is TGTGCCAGTAGTATAGGCCCCGGGTACCAAGAGACCCAGTACTTC.

The rearrangement links TRBV6-5 to TRBJ1-5; D call uncertain. The V gene's germline CDR1 is MNHEY and CDR2 SVGAGI. V was cut by 0 bases and J by 3 bases, with 3 bases left in between. CDR3 length: 13 residues. The CDR3 protein is CASSYSDNQPQHF. In nucleotides, the CDR3 is TGTGCCAGCAGTTACTCGGACAATCAGCCCCAGCATTTT.

The rearrangement uses TRBV2 and TRBJ1-1; D gene uncertain. The CDR3 loop spans 13 amino acids. Trimming pared 8 bases from V and 0 bases from J, leaving 10 bases between. The germline V gene has CDR1 SNHLY and CDR2 FYNNEI. CDR3 in amino acids: CASYIRVNTEAFF. The CDR3 DNA follows: TGTGCCAGCTACATTAGGGTGAACACTGAAGCTTTCTTT.

V is TRBV7-3 and J is TRBJ2-1; D is possibly TRBD2 (5 bases). CDR3 length: 14 amino acids. Looked up from germline, CDR1 is SGHTA and CDR2 is FQGTGA. V lost 2 bases and J lost 12, with 17 bases in between. CDR3 coding DNA: TGTGCCAGCAGCTTATGGGTGGCCGGAGGACGGCAGTTCTTC. Protein: CASSLWVAGGRQFF.